This T cell receptor (beta chain) emerged from a study of blood T cells in healthy people across ages. The CDR3 has 16 amino acids. CDR1 and CDR2 from the germline V gene are MNHEY and SVGAGI. For the second PCR, which ran for roughly 6 to 12 cycles, a sample-barcoded 5' primer and a J-beta primer mix were used. A template-switch adaptor with 12 random nucleotides tagged each cDNA molecule. Each CDR3 protein is one row after TCRdb ran MiXCR on the 5' RACE reads. In the table there are around 1,900,000 distinct CDR3 sequences, about 39% of which are singletons. As concerns this clonotype: Its specificity is not known. An end of the junction differs from the germline gene, which may be a read error.

General study points: Observed TCR beta diversity showed a strong correlation with the percentage of naive T cells as measured by flow cytometry.

This clonotype originated in a human donor in good health. The chain employs TRBV6-5 and TRBJ1-4, with no clear D. The source material was blood. The CDR3: CTSSYSSRPTNEKLFF. CDR3 nucleotides: TGTACCAGCAGTTACTCGAGCAGACCAACTAATGAAAAACTGTTTTTT.